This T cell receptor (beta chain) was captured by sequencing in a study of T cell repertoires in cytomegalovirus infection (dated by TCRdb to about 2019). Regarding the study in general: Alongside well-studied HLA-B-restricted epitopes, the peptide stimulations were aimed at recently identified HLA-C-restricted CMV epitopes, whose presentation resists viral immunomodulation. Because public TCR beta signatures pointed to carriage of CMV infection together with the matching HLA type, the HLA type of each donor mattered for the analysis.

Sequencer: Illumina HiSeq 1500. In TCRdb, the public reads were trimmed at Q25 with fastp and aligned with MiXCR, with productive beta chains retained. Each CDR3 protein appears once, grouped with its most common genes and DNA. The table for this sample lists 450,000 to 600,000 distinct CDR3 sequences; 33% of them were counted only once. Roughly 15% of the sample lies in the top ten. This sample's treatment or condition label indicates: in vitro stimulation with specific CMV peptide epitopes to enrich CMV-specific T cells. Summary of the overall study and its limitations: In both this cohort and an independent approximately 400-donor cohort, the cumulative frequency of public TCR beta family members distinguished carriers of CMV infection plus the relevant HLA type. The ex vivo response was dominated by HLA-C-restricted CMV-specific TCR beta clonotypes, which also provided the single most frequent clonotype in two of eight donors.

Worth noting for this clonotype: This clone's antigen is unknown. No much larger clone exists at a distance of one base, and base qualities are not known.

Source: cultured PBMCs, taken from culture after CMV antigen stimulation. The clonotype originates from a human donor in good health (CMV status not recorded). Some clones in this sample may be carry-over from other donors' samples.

The CDR3 region: CSVERGGAVNTEAFF. Read as DNA, the sequence is TGCAGCGTTGAAAGGGGGGGTGCCGTGAACACTGAAGCTTTCTTT. The chain is made from TRBV29-1 and TRBJ1-1, and possibly TRBD1, on 6 matching bases. The CDR3 numbers 15 residues from cysteine through phenylalanine. Only the CDR3 region is kept as DNA, spanning 45 bases read in frame from base 1. V was cut back by 2 bases and J by 0 bases, leaving a gap of 13 bases between them. The germline V gene yields SQVTM for CDR1 and ANQGSEA for CDR2.